The text below deals with one T cell receptor beta chain. The source of the sample is a study of blood T cell repertoires in COVID-19. Study context: Sample material is recorded as cDNA or gDNA derived from T cells, B-cell-depleted T cells, or PBMCs.

Method: immunoSEQ multiplex PCR; TCRdb's copy keeps in-frame clones and lacks some. The sample has a few hundred thousand clones; about nine tenths are singletons. This clonotype originated in a woman aged 55-70 years who had recovered from COVID-19. Material: PBMCs or T cells enriched from blood (not recorded which).

The DNA for the CDR3 is TGTGCCAGCAGCACAAACAGCGGGACCGGGAACGAGCAGTACTTC. Its protein is CASSTNSGTGNEQYF. V usage is TRBV7-2 and J usage is TRBJ2-7; 7 bases match TRBD2. The V gene end was trimmed by 5 bases and the J gene end by 5 bases; junction bases not matched to a gene: 12. Looked up from germline, CDR1 is SGHTA and CDR2 is FQGNSA. The CDR3 is made up of 15 amino acids.